A selection of T cell receptor beta chains follows, all from one sample in a study of OX40 agonist ivuxolimab in advanced cancers. Some clones are missing from TCRdb's copy, which holds only in-frame ones; the method was immunoSEQ multiplex PCR. Of about 19,000 clones in the sample, about two thirds were seen once. The specimen comprised CD4+ or CD8+ T cells sorted from blood, sampled in a trial of the OX40 agonist ivuxolimab. Source of these receptors: an adult with an advanced solid tumor such as melanoma, head and neck, liver or kidney cancer. The conserved cysteine and the conserved F or W are not part of the CDR3 here.

cdr3_aa | v_call
ASSQEGWGNSPLH | TRBV4-1
ASSKDGAYEQY | TRBV6-8
ASTMGNTEAF | TRBV6-6
ASRRTGRNQPQH | TRBV6-5
ASSPRGPDEKLF | TRBV4-3
ASSYLPGDSYNEQF | TRBV6-5
ASSLDRREQY | TRBV5-5
ASSKLAGTGYEQY | TRBV6-6
ASSRPPGRAGNQPQH | TRBV11-2
ASSEGGKNTEAF | TRBV5-1
ASSEDASGGFEQY | TRBV6-1
ASSQDSETGRFYEQY | TRBV4-1
ASSLTGRNTNEQF | TRBV7-3
ASTPGGSHGYT | TRBV28
TSSRTSGHNEQF | TRBV1
ASSLLSGSSYNEQF | TRBV28
TSSQPRAGCVSGELF | TRBV1
ASRPSGLASYEQY | TRBV28
ASSADPYNEQF | TRBV7-6
ASSLGAGNEQF | TRBV7-9
ASGDSGNTIY | TRBV27
ASSEDRGLISGANVLT | TRBV19
ASNFPTSTPSYNEQF | TRBV28
ASSQSGFYEQY | TRBV23-1
ASSQGGVTDTQY | TRBV4-2
ASSQGTEPYEQY | TRBV4-2
ATSRDRGLTGELF | TRBV15
ASRKDQSYYEQY | TRBV27
ASSSGQGGYNEQF | TRBV28
ASSLGLVQSIRTEAF | TRBV27
ASSLTRGLAGTDTQY | TRBV28
ASNQVVGSGANVLT | TRBV7-9
ASGLVWTGVPGELF | TRBV12-5
ASSPPRGLREQY | TRBV11-2
ASRGPGDSYNEQF | TRBV6-1
ASSLGVAGANGELF | TRBV13
ASSGTGAANTGELF | TRBV2
ASSQRKENTEAF | TRBV7-2
AIAGVGDTDTQY | TRBV10-3
ASSLPGTGDIPSTDTQY | TRBV28
ASSSPLNTEAF | TRBV27
ASSLAGLVEQY | TRBV5-8
ASSTGGPDEQY | TRBV6-5
ASSGGWVTEAF | TRBV19
ASSEGDGPISYEQY | TRBV9
ASSLAQGNQETQY | TRBV28
ASSLVSEETQY | TRBV7-9
ASSWGHEQY | TRBV19
ASSFFGTGARNTEAF | TRBV5-6
AISELQGARSEQY | TRBV10-3
ASSWGGWGTEAF | TRBV7-8
ASSQDTKGQRTYEQY | TRBV4-1
ASSWGTGSYEQY | TRBV28
ASQETGNTEAF | TRBV10-3
SVAGLAGDTDTQY | TRBV29-1
ASSFGVPGELF | TRBV6-5
ASLSPADTEAF | TRBV27
ASTEGVMNTEAF | TRBV6-6
ASSPGQGALYTEAF | TRBV5-1
ASSVGTDTQY | TRBV9